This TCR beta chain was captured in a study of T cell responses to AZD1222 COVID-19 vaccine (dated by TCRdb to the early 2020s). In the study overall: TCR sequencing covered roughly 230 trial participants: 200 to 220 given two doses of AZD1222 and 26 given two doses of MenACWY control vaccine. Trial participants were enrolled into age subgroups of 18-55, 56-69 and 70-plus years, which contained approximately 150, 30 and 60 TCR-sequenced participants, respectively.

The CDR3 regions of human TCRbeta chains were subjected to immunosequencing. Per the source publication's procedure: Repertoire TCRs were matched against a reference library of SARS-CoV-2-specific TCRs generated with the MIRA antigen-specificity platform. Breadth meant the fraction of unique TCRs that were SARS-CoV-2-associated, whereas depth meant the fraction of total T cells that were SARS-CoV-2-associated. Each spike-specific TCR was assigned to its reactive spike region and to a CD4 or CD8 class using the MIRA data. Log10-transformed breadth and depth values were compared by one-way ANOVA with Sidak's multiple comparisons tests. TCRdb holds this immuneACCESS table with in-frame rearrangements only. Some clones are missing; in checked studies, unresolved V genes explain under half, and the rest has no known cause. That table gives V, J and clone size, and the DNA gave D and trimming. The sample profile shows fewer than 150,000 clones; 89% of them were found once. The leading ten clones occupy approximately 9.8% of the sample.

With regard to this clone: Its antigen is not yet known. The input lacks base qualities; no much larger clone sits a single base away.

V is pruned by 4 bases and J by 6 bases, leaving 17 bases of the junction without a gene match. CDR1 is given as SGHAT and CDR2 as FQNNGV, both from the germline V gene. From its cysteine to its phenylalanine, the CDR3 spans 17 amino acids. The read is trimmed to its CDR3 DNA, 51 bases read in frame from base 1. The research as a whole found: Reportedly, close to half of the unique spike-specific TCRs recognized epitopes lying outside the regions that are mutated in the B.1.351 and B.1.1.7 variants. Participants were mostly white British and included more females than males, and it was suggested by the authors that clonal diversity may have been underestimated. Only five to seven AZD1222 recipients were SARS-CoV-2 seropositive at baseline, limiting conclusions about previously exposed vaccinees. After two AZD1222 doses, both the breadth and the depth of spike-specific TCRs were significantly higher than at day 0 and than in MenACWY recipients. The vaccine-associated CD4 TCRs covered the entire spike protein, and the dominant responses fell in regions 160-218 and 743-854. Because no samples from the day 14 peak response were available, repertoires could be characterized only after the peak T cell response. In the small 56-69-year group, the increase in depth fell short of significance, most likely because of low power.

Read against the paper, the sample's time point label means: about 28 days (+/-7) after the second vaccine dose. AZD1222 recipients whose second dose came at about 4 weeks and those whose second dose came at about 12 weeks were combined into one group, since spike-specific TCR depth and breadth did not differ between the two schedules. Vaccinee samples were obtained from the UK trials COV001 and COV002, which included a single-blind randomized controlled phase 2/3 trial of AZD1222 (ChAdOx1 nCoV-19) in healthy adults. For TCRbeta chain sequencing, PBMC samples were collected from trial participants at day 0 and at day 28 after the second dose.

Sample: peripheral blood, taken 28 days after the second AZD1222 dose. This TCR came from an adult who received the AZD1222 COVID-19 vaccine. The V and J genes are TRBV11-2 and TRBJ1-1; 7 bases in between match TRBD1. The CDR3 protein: CASSSPLTGPRVPEAFF. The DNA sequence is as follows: TGTGCCAGCAGCTCGCCACTGACAGGGCCCAGGGTACCTGAAGCTTTCTTT.